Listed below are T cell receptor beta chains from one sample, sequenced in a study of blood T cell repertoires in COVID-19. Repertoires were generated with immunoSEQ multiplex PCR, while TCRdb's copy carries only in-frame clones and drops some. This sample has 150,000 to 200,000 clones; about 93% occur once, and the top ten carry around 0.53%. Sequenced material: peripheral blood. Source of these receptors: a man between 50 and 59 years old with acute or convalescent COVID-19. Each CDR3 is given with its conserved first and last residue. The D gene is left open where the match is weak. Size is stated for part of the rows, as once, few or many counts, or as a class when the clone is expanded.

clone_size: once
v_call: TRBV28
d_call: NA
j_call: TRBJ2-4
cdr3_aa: CASNPRGNQIYIQYF
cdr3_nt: TGTGCCAGCAATCCCCGGGGAAATCAAATCTACATTCAGTACTTC

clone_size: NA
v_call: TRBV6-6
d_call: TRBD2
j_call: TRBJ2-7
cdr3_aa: CASSYWREAYEQYF
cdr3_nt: TGTGCCAGCAGTTACTGGCGGGAGGCCTACGAGCAGTACTTC

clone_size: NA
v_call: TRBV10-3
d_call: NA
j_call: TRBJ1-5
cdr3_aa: CAISESQGQQPQHF
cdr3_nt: TGTGCCATCAGTGAGTCCCAGGGCCAACAGCCCCAGCATTTT

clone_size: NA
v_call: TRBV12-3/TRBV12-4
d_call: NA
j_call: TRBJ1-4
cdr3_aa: CASSFGEKLFF
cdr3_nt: TGTGCCAGCAGTTTCGGTGAAAAACTGTTTTTT

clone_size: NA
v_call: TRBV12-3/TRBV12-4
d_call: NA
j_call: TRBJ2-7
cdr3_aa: CASSRTVAYEQYF
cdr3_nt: TGTGCCAGCAGTAGGACAGTCGCCTACGAGCAGTACTTC

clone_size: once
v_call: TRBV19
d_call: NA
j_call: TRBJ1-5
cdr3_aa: CASNDMGGQPQHF
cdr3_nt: TGTGCCAGTAACGACATGGGGGGTCAGCCCCAGCATTTT

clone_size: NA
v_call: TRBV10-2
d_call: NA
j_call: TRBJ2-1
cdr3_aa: CASSEGLNEQFF
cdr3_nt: TGCGCCAGCAGTGAGGGCTTAAATGAGCAGTTCTTC

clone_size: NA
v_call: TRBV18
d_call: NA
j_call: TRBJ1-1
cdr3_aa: CASSPWVGGENTEAFF
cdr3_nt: TGTGCCAGCTCACCATGGGTGGGTGGAGAGAACACTGAAGCTTTCTTT

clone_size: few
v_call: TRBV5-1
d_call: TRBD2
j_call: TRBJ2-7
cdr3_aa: CASGRGVGEQYF
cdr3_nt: TGCGCCTCCGGGAGGGGGGTTGGCGAGCAGTACTTC

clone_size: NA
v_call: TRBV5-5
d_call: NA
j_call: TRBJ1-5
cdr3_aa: CASSSTGLGSNQPQHF
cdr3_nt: TGTGCCAGCAGCTCAACAGGGTTGGGGAGCAATCAGCCCCAGCATTTT

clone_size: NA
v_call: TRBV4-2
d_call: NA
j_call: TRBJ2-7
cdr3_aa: CASSQVGGQTYEQYF
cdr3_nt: TGTGCCAGCAGCCAAGTGGGGGGGCAGACCTACGAGCAGTACTTC

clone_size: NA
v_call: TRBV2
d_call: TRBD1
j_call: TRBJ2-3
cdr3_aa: CASSGDRASTDTQYF
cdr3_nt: TGTGCCAGCAGCGGAGACAGGGCCTCCACAGATACGCAGTATTTT

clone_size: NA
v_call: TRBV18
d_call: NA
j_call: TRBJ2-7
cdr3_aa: CASSREASGEQYF
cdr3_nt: TGTGCCAGCTCACGTGAGGCTAGTGGCGAGCAGTACTTC

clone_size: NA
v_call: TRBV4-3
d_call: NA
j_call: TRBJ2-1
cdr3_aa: CASSQNPTGVGFQFF
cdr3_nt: TGCGCCAGCAGCCAAAATCCCACCGGGGTAGGTTTCCAGTTCTTC

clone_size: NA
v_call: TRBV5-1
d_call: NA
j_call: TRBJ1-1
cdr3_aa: CASSSRVGDTEAFF
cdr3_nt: TGCGCCAGCAGCTCCAGGGTTGGGGACACTGAAGCTTTCTTT

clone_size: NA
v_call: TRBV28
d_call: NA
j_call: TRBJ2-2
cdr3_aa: CASSFGGIRGELFF
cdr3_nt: TGTGCCAGCAGTTTTGGAGGGATTAGGGGGGAGCTGTTTTTT

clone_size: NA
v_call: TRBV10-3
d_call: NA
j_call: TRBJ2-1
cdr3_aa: CAISEATRYNEQFF
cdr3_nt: TGTGCCATCAGTGAGGCGACAAGATACAATGAGCAGTTCTTC

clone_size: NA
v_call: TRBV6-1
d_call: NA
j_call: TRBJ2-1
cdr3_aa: CASSEAGREPYNEQFF
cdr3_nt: TGTGCCAGCAGTGAAGCGGGGCGCGAACCTTACAATGAGCAGTTCTTC

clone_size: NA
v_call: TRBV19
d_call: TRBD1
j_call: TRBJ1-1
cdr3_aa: CASSTIQGVTEAFF
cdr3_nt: TGTGCCAGTAGTACCATACAGGGGGTCACTGAAGCTTTCTTT

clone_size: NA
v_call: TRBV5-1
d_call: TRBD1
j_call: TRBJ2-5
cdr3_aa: CASSLGGQGSETQYF
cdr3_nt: TGCGCCAGCAGCTTGGGGGGACAGGGATCAGAGACCCAGTACTTC

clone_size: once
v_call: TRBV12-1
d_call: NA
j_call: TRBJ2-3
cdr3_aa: CASSFGTSGRARDTQYF
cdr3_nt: TGTGCCAGCAGCTTTGGGACTAGCGGGAGGGCCAGGGATACGCAGTATTTT

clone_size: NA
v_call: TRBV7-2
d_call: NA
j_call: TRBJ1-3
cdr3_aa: CASSLGRVVPGNTIYF
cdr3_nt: TGTGCCAGCAGCTTGGGTCGGGTGGTGCCTGGAAACACCATATATTTT

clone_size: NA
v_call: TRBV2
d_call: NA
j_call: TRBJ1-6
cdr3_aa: CASSARHYNSPLHF
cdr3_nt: TGTGCCAGCAGTGCCCGACACTATAATTCACCCCTCCACTTT

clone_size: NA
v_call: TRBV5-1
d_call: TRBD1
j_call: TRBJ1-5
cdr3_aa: CASSLGDRTDQPQHF
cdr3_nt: TGCGCCAGCAGCTTGGGGGACAGGACAGATCAGCCCCAGCATTTT

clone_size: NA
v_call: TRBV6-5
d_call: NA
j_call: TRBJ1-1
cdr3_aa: CASRWGTGTIPFF
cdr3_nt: NA

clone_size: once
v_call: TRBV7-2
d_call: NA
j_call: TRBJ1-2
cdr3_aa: CASSLDGASFGYTF
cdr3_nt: TGTGCCAGCAGCTTAGATGGGGCTTCGTTTGGCTACACCTTC

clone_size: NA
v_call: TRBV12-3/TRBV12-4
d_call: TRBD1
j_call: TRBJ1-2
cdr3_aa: CASRAGQTYGYTF
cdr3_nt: TGTGCCAGCAGGGCGGGACAGACCTATGGCTACACCTTC

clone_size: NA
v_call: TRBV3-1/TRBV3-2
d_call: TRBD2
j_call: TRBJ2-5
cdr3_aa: CASSQGGTSGRAEETQYF
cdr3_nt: TGTGCCAGCAGCCAAGGGGGGACTAGCGGGAGGGCTGAAGAGACCCAGTACTTC

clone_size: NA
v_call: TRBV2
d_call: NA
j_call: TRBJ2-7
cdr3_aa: CASQGDSYEQYF
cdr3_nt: TGTGCCAGCCAAGGCGACAGCTACGAGCAGTACTTC